This T cell receptor (beta chain) was sequenced in a study of blood T cell repertoires in COVID-19. Study context: The origin of the acute and convalescent COVID-19 samples was the United States, Italy and Spain. Nucleic acid was either cDNA or gDNA, and it came from T cells, B-cell-depleted T cells, or PBMCs.

The V and J ends lost 4 bases and 3 bases, in that order; junction bases with no gene match: 2. The germline gives CDR1 SGHRS, CDR2 YFSETQ. The CDR3 is 13 residues long. A Seattle source enrolled patients during active infection and followed them longitudinally. In the original processing: The authors estimated nucleated cell counts from reference gene primer amplification. The table came from immunoSEQ multiplex PCR; TCRdb's copy has only in-frame clones and leaves some out. D and trimming come from the DNA, and the V and J calls and clone size come from that table. The table has 330,000 or so clones, 87% seen once.

This receptor was taken from a man between 25 and 39 years old with COVID-19, enrolled during active disease. This sequence joins TRBV5-1 and TRBJ2-7, with 9 bases matching TRBD1. Sequencing was performed on peripheral blood. CDR3 coding DNA: TGCGCCAGCAGCAGGGGACAGGGCTACGAGCAGTACTTC. This sequence encodes CASSRGQGYEQYF. The full variable domain, with the rest looked up from reference TRBV5-1 and TRBJ2-7, is KAGVTQTPRYLIKTRGQQVTLSCSPISGHRSVSWYQQTPGQGLQFLFEYFSETQRNKGNFPGRFSGRQFSNSRSEMNVSTLELGDSALYLCASSRGQGYEQYFGPGTRLTVT.